The source of this T cell receptor beta chain is a study of T cell repertoires in cytomegalovirus infection. The overall study: Indications came from public TCR beta signatures; they pointed to CMV infection and to a matching HLA type.

This clonotype was recorded at least ten times. What it binds is unknown. TCRdb redid the calling of the reads with MiXCR, one entry per CDR3 protein. The data hold roughly 280,000 distinct CDR3 sequences, with 9.1% observed a single time. Findings of the study overall: The response measured ex vivo was dominated by TCR beta clonotypes (HLA-C-restricted and CMV-specific).

The clonotype comes from a human donor in good health (CMV status not recorded). Some clones in this sample may be carry-over from other donors' samples. Sequences were obtained from PBMCs.

The CDR3 DNA reads TGTGCCAGCAGCTCCCAAGGTGCGAGCTCCTACGAGCAGTACTTC. It encodes CASSSQGASSYEQYF. V gene TRBV7-2 combines with J gene TRBJ2-7; D not certain. The V gene lost 4 bases and the J gene lost 0 bases, with 13 bases spanning the gap. Looked up from germline, CDR1 is SGHTA and CDR2 is FQGNSA. There are 15 residues in the CDR3.